The clone carrying this T cell receptor (beta chain) came up many times. The antigen is unknown. The sample belongs to a study of CD8 T cells in ankylosing spondylitis. Libraries for TCR beta were made by quantitative 5'-RACE with molecular barcodes. TCRdb analysed the 5' RACE reads with MiXCR anew, one entry per CDR3 protein. The table lists some 240,000 distinct CDR3 sequences, around 25% of them singletons, with less than 0.75% in the top ten. Trimming pared 2 bases from V and 3 bases from J, leaving 13 bases between. The length of the CDR3 is 15 residues. The study, taken as a whole, reports: Some of the motif variants had earlier been found in reactive arthritis patients' fluid and blood. Disease-linked clones reportedly concentrated significantly in matched ankylosing spondylitis synovial fluid.

The receptor was isolated from a male donor with ankylosing spondylitis or in good health (not recorded which). The sequenced sample was blood, either unsorted or a sorted T cell fraction (not recorded which). The V gene is TRBV12-3 or TRBV12-4, the J gene TRBJ1-1; possible D gene TRBD1, 5 bases. In nucleotides, the CDR3 is TGTGCCAGCAGTTTAAATGGGGGGTCGGACACTGAAGCTTTCTTT. Protein: CASSLNGGSDTEAFF.